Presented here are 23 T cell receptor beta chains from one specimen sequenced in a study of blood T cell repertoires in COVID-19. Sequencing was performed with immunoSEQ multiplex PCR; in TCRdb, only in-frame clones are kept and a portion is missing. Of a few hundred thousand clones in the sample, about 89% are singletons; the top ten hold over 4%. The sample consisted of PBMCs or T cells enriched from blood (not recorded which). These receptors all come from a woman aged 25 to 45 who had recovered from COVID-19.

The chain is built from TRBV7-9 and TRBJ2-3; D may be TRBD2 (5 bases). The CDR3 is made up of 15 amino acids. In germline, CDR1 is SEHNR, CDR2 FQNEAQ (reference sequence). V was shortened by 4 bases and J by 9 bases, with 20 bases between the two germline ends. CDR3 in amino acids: CASSSQDPKRNTQYF. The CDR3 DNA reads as TGTGCCAGCAGCTCACAAGACCCGAAGCGGAACACGCAGTATTTT.

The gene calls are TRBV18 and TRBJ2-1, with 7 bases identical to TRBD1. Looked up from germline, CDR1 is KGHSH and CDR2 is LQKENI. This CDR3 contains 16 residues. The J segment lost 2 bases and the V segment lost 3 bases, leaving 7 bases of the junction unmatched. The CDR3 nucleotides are TGTGCCAGCTCACCCACCGGGACAGCAACCTACAATGAGCAGTTCTTC. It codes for CASSPTGTATYNEQFF.

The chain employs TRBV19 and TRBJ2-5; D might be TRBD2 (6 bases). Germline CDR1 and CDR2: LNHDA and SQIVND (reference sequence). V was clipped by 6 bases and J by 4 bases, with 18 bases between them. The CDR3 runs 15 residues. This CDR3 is CASSLPGTRGETQYF. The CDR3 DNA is TGTGCCAGTAGCCTTCCCGGGACTCGAGGAGAGACCCAGTACTTC. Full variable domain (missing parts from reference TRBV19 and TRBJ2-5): DGGITQSPKYLFRKEGQNVTLSCEQNLNHDAMYWYRQDPGQGLRLIYYSQIVNDFQKGDIAEGYSVSREKKESFPLTVTSAQKNPTAFYLCASSLPGTRGETQYFGPGTRLLVL.

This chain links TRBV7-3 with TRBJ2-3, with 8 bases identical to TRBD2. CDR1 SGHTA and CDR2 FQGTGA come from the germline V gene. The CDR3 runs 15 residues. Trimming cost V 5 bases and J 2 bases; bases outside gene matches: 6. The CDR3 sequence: CASSPAGAITDTQYF. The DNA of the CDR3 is TGTGCCAGCAGCCCAGCGGGAGCCATCACAGATACGCAGTATTTT.

The CDR3 DNA reads as TGTGCCAGCAGTCCCGACAGGGGGAGCGACGAGCAGTACTTC. This translates into CASSPDRGSDEQYF. V gene TRBV28 combines with J gene TRBJ2-7, with 9 bases identical to TRBD1. This CDR3 is 14 amino acids long. CDR1 and CDR2 (germline): MDHEN, SYDVKM. V lost 5 bases and J lost 5; bases outside the gene matches: 7.

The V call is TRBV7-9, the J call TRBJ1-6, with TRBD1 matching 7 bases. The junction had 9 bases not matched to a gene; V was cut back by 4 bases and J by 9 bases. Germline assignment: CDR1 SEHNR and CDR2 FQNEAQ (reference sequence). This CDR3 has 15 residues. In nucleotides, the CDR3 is TGTGCCAGCAGCTCCGAACAGGGGATAAGTTCACCCCTCCACTTT. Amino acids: CASSSEQGISSPLHF.

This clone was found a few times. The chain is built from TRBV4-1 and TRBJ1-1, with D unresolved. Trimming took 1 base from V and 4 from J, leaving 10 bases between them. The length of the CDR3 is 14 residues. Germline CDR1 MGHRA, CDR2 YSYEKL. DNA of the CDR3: TGCGCCAGCAGCCAAGTCAATGGGCTCACTGAAGCTTTCTTT. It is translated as CASSQVNGLTEAFF.

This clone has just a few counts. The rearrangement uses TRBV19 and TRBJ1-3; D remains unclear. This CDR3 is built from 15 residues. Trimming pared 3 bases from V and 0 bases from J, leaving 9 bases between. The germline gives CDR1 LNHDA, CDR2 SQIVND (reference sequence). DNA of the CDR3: TGTGCCAGTAGTATCAAGGCGGGCTCTGGAAACACCATATATTTT. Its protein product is CASSIKAGSGNTIYF.

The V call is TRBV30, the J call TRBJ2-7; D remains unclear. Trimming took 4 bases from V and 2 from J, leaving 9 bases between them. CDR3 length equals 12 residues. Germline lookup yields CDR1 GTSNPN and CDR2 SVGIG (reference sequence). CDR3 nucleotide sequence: TGTGCCTGGATACCGAGAACCTACGAGCAGTACTTC. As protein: CAWIPRTYEQYF.

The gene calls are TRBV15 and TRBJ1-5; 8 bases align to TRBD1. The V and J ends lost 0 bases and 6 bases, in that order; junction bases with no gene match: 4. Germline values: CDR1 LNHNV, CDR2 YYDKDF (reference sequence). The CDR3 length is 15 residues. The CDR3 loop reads CATSRDRGLIQPQHF. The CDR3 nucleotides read TGTGCCACCAGCAGAGACAGGGGGCTAATTCAGCCCCAGCATTTT.

This CDR3 is CASSESLDRGFGNYGYTF. CDR3 bases: TGTGCCAGCAGTGAATCGCTCGATAGGGGATTCGGGAACTATGGCTACACCTTC. The chain carries TRBV25-1 and TRBJ1-2; D is perhaps TRBD1 (5 bases). The length of the CDR3 is 18 residues. The ends were cut back, 1 base at V and 2 bases at J, with 20 bases in the middle. Germline CDR1 is MGHDK and CDR2 is SYGVNS.

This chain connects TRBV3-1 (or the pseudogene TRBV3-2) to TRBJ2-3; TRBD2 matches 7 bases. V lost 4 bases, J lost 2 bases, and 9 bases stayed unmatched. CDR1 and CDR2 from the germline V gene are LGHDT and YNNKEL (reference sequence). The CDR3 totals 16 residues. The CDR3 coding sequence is TGTGCCAGCAGCCGGACAACGGGGGGATACACAGATACGCAGTATTTT. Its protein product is CASSRTTGGYTDTQYF.

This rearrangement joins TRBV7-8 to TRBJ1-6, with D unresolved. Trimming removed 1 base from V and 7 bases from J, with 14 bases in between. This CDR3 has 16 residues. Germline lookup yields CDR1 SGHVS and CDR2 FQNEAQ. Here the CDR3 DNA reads TGTGCCAGCAGCTTAGAACAGTACGGAATAAATTCACCCCTCCACTTT. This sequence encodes CASSLEQYGINSPLHF.

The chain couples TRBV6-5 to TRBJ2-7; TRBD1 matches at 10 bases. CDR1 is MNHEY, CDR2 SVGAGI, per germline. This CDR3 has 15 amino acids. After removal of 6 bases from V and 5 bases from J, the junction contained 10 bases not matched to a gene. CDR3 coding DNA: TGTGCCAGCAGCCCCGCCCGGGACAGGGGTGACGAGCAGTACTTC. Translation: CASSPARDRGDEQYF.

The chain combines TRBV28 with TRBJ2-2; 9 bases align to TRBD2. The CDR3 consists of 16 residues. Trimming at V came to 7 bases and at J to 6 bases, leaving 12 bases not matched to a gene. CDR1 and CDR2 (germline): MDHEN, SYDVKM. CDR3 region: CASTDSGAGGPGELFF. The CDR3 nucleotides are TGTGCCAGCACCGACTCGGGTGCGGGGGGGCCCGGGGAGCTGTTTTTT.

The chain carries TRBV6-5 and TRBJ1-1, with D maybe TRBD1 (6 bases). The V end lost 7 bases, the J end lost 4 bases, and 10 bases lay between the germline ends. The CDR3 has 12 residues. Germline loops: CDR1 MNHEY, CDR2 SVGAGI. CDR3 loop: CASMEGGTEAFF. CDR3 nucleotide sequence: TGTGCCAGCATGGAAGGGGGCACTGAAGCTTTCTTT.

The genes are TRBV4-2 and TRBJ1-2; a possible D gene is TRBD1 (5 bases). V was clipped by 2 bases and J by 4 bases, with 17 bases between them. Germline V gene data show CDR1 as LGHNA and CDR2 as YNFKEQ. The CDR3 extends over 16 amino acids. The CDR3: CASSQSQAWGLYGYTF. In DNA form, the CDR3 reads TGTGCCAGCAGCCAATCACAGGCCTGGGGACTCTATGGCTACACCTTC.

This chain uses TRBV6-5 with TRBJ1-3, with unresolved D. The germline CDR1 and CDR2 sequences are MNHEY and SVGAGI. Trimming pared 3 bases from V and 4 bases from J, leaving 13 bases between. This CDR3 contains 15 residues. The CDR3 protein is CASSYGRPFGNTIYF. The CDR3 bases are TGTGCCAGCAGTTATGGCAGGCCCTTCGGAAACACCATATATTTT.

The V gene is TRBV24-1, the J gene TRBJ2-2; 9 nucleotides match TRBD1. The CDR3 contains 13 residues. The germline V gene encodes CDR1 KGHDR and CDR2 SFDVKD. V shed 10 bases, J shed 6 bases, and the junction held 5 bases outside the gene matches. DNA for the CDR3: TGTGCCACTAAACAGGGGGCGGCCGGGGAGCTGTTTTTT. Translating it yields CATKQGAAGELFF.

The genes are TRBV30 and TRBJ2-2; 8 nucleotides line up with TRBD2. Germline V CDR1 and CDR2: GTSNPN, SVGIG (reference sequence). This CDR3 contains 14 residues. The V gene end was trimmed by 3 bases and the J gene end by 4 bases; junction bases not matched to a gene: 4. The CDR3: CAWRRGAATGELFF. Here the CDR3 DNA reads TGTGCCTGGAGGCGGGGGGCTGCCACCGGGGAGCTGTTTTTT.

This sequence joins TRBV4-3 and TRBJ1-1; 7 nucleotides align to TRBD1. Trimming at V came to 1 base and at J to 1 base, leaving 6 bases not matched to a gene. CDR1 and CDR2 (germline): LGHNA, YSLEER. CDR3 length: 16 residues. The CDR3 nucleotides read TGCGCCAGCAGCCAAGGGAACAGGGGCCGGAACACTGAAGCTTTCTTT. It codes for CASSQGNRGRNTEAFF.

The CDR3 sequence: CASSYSVQGGTEAFF. The DNA for the CDR3 is TGTGCCAGCAGTTACTCGGTCCAGGGAGGAACTGAAGCTTTCTTT. The gene calls are TRBV6-5 and TRBJ1-1; possible D gene TRBD1, 5 bases. Trimming shortened V by 0 bases and J by 5 bases, and 13 bases separated the two germline ends. This CDR3 has 15 amino acids. Germline V CDR1 and CDR2: MNHEY, SVGAGI.

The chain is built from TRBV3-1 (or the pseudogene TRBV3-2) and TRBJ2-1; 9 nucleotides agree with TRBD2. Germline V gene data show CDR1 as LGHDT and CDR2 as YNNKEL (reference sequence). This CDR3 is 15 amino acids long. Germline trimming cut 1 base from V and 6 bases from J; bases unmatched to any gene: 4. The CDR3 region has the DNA TGTGCCAGCAGCCAAGGGGGACTAGCCCTCAATGAGCAGTTCTTC. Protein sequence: CASSQGGLALNEQFF.